The text below deals with one TCR beta chain. Via MiXCR, TCRdb re-called the RT-PCR reads, giving one row per CDR3 protein. The data show around 700,000 distinct CDR3 sequences, 11% to 15% seen once. The sample comprised memory CD4+ T cells from blood. The sequence derives from a female donor in good health, serving as a healthy control.

CDR3 in amino acids: CASSHPGVATNEKLFF. The DNA for the CDR3 is TGTGCCAGCAGTCACCCCGGGGTCGCAACTAATGAAAAACTGTTTTTT. The gene calls are TRBV5-6 and TRBJ1-4; D gene uncertain. This CDR3 contains 16 residues. Trimming took 5 bases from V and 0 from J, leaving 14 bases between them. Germline values: CDR1 SGHDT, CDR2 YYEEEE.